This T cell receptor (beta chain) was identified in a study of control samples from healthy donors and cancer patients. Produced via immunoSEQ multiplex PCR; TCRdb's table is partial and in-frame only. This sample carries fewer than 250,000 clones, with more than 2% going to the ten biggest clones. V dropped 3 bases and J dropped 7 bases, with 15 bases sitting between them. The CDR3 runs 14 residues. The V gene's germline CDR1 is MNHEY and CDR2 SMNVEV (reference sequence). Sequenced: blood. The TCR sequence derives from a woman in her 30s in good health. The rearrangement uses TRBV27 and TRBJ1-2; D may be TRBD1 (6 bases). In nucleotides, the CDR3 is TGTGCCAGCAGTTTCCGCATACAGGGTTCTGGCTACACCTTC. Translation gives CASSFRIQGSGYTF.